This T cell receptor (beta chain) derives from a study of T-cell reconstitution after alpha-beta-depleted transplantation in children. Study-wide points: Several hundred expanded graft clones reportedly were the source of alpha-beta T cells about two months after transplant.

Remarks on this clonotype: Its cognate antigen is unknown.

Unique molecular identifiers were incorporated during preparation of the TCRbeta library. TCRdb fed the PCR reads into MiXCR, producing one record per CDR3 protein. The sample has fewer than 550,000 distinct CDR3 sequences, about a sixth seen once. Trimming removed 0 bases at V and 4 bases at J, with 14 bases between. The CDR3 is made up of 16 amino acids. The germline V gene has CDR1 SGHRS and CDR2 YFSETQ. The source of this sequence is a boy under three years old who had a stem cell transplant for Wiskott-Aldrich syndrome, so the T cells may come from the graft donor. This sample comprised PBMCs, mostly from graft donor cells, obtained 360 days after TCRalphabeta/CD19-depleted stem cell transplant. The rearrangement links TRBV5-1 to TRBJ2-1; D gene uncertain. The CDR3 coding sequence is TGCGCCAGCAGCTTGGCCGGGCCAGGAGTTTACAATGAGCAGTTCTTC. Its protein product is CASSLAGPGVYNEQFF.